These 14 T cell receptor beta chains originate from one sample sequenced in a study of Ad26.COV2.S vaccination and SARS-CoV-2 variants. Sequenced by immunoSEQ multiplex PCR; TCRdb stores in-frame clones only, minus some. Seen here are about 350,000 clones, roughly 91% observed once, and the top ten hold approximately 4.5%. Specified treatment: some 19 received Ad26.COV2.S at low or high dose, single or two shots; 5 received placebo; per-sample allocation not given. Repertoires come from day 63 after the first vaccine or placebo injection. This specimen consisted of peripheral blood, obtained in a trial of Ad26.COV2.S vaccine versus placebo. The receptors stem from a person between 18 and 65 years old who received the Ad26.COV2.S COVID-19 vaccine or a placebo.

The CDR3 DNA is TGTGCCAGCAGCCCAGGGTACCAAGAGACCCAGTACTTC. It specifies CASSPGYQETQYF. The chain carries TRBV11-2 and TRBJ2-5; TRBD1 might be the D (5 bases). V was cut by 5 bases and J by 0 bases, with 7 bases left in between. The CDR3 loop spans 13 amino acids. CDR1 and CDR2 (germline): SGHAT, FQNNGV.

This chain uses TRBV11-2 with TRBJ2-3, with D tentatively TRBD1 or TRBD2 (5 bases each). Germline V gives CDR1 SGHAT, CDR2 FQNNGV. Trimming shortened V by 2 bases and J by 1 base, and 13 bases separated the two germline ends. There are 16 residues in the CDR3. The CDR3 reads CASSLTGRPRTDTQYF. CDR3 DNA sequence: TGTGCCAGCAGCTTAACGGGGCGACCCCGCACAGATACGCAGTATTTT.

The rearrangement joins TRBV5-6 to TRBJ1-6; D is undetermined. V shed 5 bases and J shed 2 bases, with 8 bases lying between them. This CDR3 spans 14 amino acids. Germline CDR1 and CDR2: SGHDT and YYEEEE. CDR3 protein: CASSEDAYNSPLHF. The CDR3 nucleotides are TGTGCCAGCAGTGAGGATGCCTATAATTCACCCCTCCACTTT.

The chain joins TRBV27 to TRBJ2-1; 7 nucleotides agree with TRBD1. Germline V gene data show CDR1 as MNHEY and CDR2 as SMNVEV (reference sequence). This CDR3 region has 18 residues. V lost 5 bases and J lost 4; bases outside the gene matches: 17. The CDR3 reads CASSLDRNGQESYNEQFF. CDR3 DNA sequence: TGTGCCAGCAGTCTCGACCGGAATGGACAGGAGAGTTACAATGAGCAGTTCTTC.

V and J are TRBV13 and TRBJ1-2, with D possibly matching TRBD1 (6 bases). The V and J ends lost 5 bases and 8 bases respectively, with 15 bases between them. CDR3 length: 13 residues. Germline V gene data show CDR1 as PRHDT and CDR2 as FYEKMQ (reference sequence). CDR3 DNA: TGTGCCAGCAGCACCTCAGGGGATAGGGGCTACACCTTC. Protein: CASSTSGDRGYTF.

This chain joins TRBV7-9 and TRBJ2-1; 8 bases fit TRBD2. CDR3 length: 15 amino acids. The junction had 7 bases not matched to a gene; V was cut back by 1 base and J by 8 bases. Germline V gene sequence: CDR1 SEHNR, CDR2 FQNEAQ (reference sequence). CDR3 bases: TGTGCCAGCAGCTTAGGAGAGCGGGAGAGGGATGAGCAGTTCTTC. It codes for CASSLGERERDEQFF.

This clone was found a few times. This chain links TRBV3-1 (or the pseudogene TRBV3-2) with TRBJ2-7; D may be TRBD2 (6 bases). Germline-derived CDR1 and CDR2 are LGHDT and YNNKEL (reference sequence). The CDR3 length is 14 residues. V lost 4 bases to trimming and J lost 7 bases, with 17 bases between them. CDR3 protein: CASSLGTGGTEQYF. CDR3 in DNA: TGTGCCAGCAGCCTAGGGACCGGAGGGACGGAGCAGTACTTC.

In DNA, the CDR3 is TGCGCCAGCAGCTTGTCCCAGGAGGCGTATGGCTACACCTTC. Translated: CASSLSQEAYGYTF. The chain couples TRBV5-1 to TRBJ1-2; D gene uncertain. The germline CDR1 and CDR2 sequences are SGHRS and YFSETQ. V lost 1 base to trimming and J lost 5 bases, with 12 bases between them. This CDR3 has 14 amino acids.

This chain joins TRBV19 and TRBJ1-2; TRBD1 is a possible D gene (5 bases). There are 13 residues in the CDR3. V dropped 3 bases and J dropped 4 bases, with 9 bases sitting between them. Germline assignment: CDR1 LNHDA and CDR2 SQIVND (reference sequence). In DNA, the CDR3 is TGTGCCAGTAGTATTAAGGACATCTATGGCTACACCTTC. The encoded protein is CASSIKDIYGYTF.

DNA for the CDR3: TGCGCCAGGATACAATATCTAGCTTTCTTT. Translation gives CARIQYLAFF. The gene calls are TRBV10-2 and TRBJ1-1; the D is unclear. V lost 9 bases and J 10 bases, leaving 12 bases between the germline ends. The CDR3 extends over 10 amino acids. Germline CDR1 WSHSY, CDR2 SAAADI.

This chain connects TRBV11-3 to TRBJ1-2; D gene unclear. Per germline, CDR1 SGHNT and CDR2 YENEEA. The V end was cut by 5 bases, the J end by 7 bases, with 11 bases between. The CDR3 runs 12 residues. Written as DNA, the CDR3 is TGTGCCAGCAGCCGGGCCCCCAGTGGCTACACCTTC. It is translated as CASSRAPSGYTF.

A few counts support this clone. The genes are TRBV18 and TRBJ2-1, with D perhaps matching TRBD1 (6 bases). This CDR3 has 14 amino acids. The germline V gene encodes CDR1 KGHSH and CDR2 LQKENI. V dropped 5 bases and J dropped 3 bases, with 11 bases sitting between them. The DNA of the CDR3 is TGTGCCAGCTCATTAACAGGGTACTACAATGAGCAGTTCTTC. Amino acid sequence: CASSLTGYYNEQFF.

This sequence joins TRBV2 and TRBJ2-5; D assignment may be TRBD1 or TRBD2 (6 bases each). The germline V and J ends were trimmed by 7 bases and 0 bases, with 15 bases remaining between them. CDR1 is SNHLY, CDR2 FYNNEI, per germline. The CDR3 sequence is 15 residues long. CDR3 sequence reads: CASTLEGGYQETQYF. The CDR3 region has the DNA TGTGCCAGCACCCTGGAGGGGGGTTACCAAGAGACCCAGTACTTC.

This rearrangement joins TRBV7-9 to TRBJ2-3; D perhaps matches TRBD2 (5 bases). V lost 6 bases and J 2 bases, leaving 9 bases between the germline ends. Germline V gene sequence: CDR1 SEHNR, CDR2 FQNEAQ (reference sequence). This CDR3 contains 13 residues. The CDR3 sequence is CASRLSATDTQYF. DNA for the CDR3: TGTGCCAGCAGGCTTAGCGCCACAGATACGCAGTATTTT. The complete variable domain, with remaining parts taken from reference TRBV7-9 and TRBJ2-3, reads DTGVSQNPRHKITKRGQNVTFRCDPISEHNRLYWYRQTLGQGPEFLTYFQNEAQLEKSRLLSDRFSAERPKGSFSTLEIQRTEQGDSAMYLCASRLSATDTQYFGPGTRLTVL.